The 19 T cell receptor beta chains presented below share a single source sample, sequenced in a study of blood T cell repertoires in COVID-19. Assay used: immunoSEQ multiplex PCR; TCRdb lists only in-frame clones, some missing. The table has roughly 300,000 clones, 90% seen once. Specimen: PBMCs or T cells enriched from blood (not recorded which). The receptors were gathered from a woman in her twenties or thirties who had recovered from COVID-19.

V usage is TRBV28 and J usage is TRBJ2-1, with 8 bases that match TRBD2. Unmatched junction bases numbered 9, after V lost 7 bases and J lost 7 bases. There are 14 residues in the CDR3. Germline loops: CDR1 MDHEN, CDR2 SYDVKM. CDR3 coding DNA: TGTGCCAGCAACGAGGGGACTAGATTTAATGAGCAGTTCTTC. This sequence encodes CASNEGTRFNEQFF.

V and J are TRBV27 and TRBJ1-2, with D possibly matching TRBD1 (5 bases). Germline V gene sequence: CDR1 MNHEY, CDR2 SMNVEV (reference sequence). The CDR3 totals 14 residues. Trimming left V 6 bases short and J 2 bases short, with 13 bases between. DNA of the CDR3: TGTGCCAGCAGCCATGTAGGGGCCAACTATGGCTACACCTTC. Translating it yields CASSHVGANYGYTF.

The chain carries TRBV7-2 and TRBJ1-1; 10 bases fit TRBD1. Trimming at V came to 4 bases and at J to 5 bases, leaving 7 bases not matched to a gene. The CDR3 contains 15 residues. Germline CDR1 reads SGHTA; CDR2 reads FQGNSA. CDR3 DNA sequence: TGTGCCAGCAGCTCTTGGGGACAGGGGCTAACTGAAGCTTTCTTT. It specifies CASSSWGQGLTEAFF.

V gene TRBV5-4 combines with J gene TRBJ2-1, with TRBD1 matching over 12 bases. The CDR3 extends over 16 amino acids. The germline V gene has CDR1 SGHNT and CDR2 YYREEE (reference sequence). Trimming removed 1 base from V and 9 bases from J; junction bases left unmatched: 8. The DNA for the CDR3 is TGTGCCAGCAGCTTGCCCGGGACAGGGGGCGGGAGTGAGCAGTTCTTC. Protein product: CASSLPGTGGGSEQFF. Complete variable domain (other parts from reference TRBV5-4 and TRBJ2-1): ETGVTQSPTHLIKTRGQQVTLRCSSQSGHNTVSWYQQALGQGPQFIFQYYREEENGRGNFPPRFSGLQFPNYSSELNVNALELDDSALYLCASSLPGTGGGSEQFFGPGTRLTVL.

The gene calls are TRBV19 and TRBJ2-1; 10 nucleotides align to TRBD1. The CDR3 length is 16 residues. CDR1 and CDR2 from the germline V gene are LNHDA and SQIVND (reference sequence). The ends lost 3 bases at V and 2 bases at J; junction bases unmatched: 4. The CDR3 protein is CASSIGGTGAYNEQFF. In DNA form, the CDR3 reads TGTGCCAGTAGTATCGGGGGGACAGGGGCCTACAATGAGCAGTTCTTC. The variable domain in full, with the rest retrieved from reference TRBV19 and TRBJ2-1, is DGGITQSPKYLFRKEGQNVTLSCEQNLNHDAMYWYRQDPGQGLRLIYYSQIVNDFQKGDIAEGYSVSREKKESFPLTVTSAQKNPTAFYLCASSIGGTGAYNEQFFGPGTRLTVL.

This chain connects TRBV21-1 to TRBJ2-1; the table's TRBD1 call for D was not verified on the DNA. TRBV21-1 represents a pseudogene. The CDR3 totals 15 residues. Here the CDR3 DNA reads TGTGCCAGCAGCAAAGGCCAGGGCTCCTACAATGAGCAGTTCTTC. Its protein is CASSKGQGSYNEQFF.

V gene TRBV7-2 combines with J gene TRBJ2-6; D is unresolved. The V end lost 3 bases, the J end lost 1 base, and 19 bases lay between the germline ends. The CDR3 is 19 amino acids. Germline values: CDR1 SGHTA, CDR2 FQGNSA. Here the CDR3 reads CASSFFGGRLTSGANVLTF. The CDR3 DNA reads as TGTGCCAGCAGCTTTTTCGGCGGTAGACTCACTTCTGGGGCCAACGTCCTGACTTTC.

This chain links TRBV7-2 with TRBJ1-2; TRBD1 might be the D (6 bases). Looked up from germline, CDR1 is SGHTA and CDR2 is FQGNSA. The V end was cut by 5 bases, the J end by 2 bases, with 15 bases between. The CDR3 totals 15 residues. DNA of the CDR3: TGTGCCAGCAGCCCAGAGACAGGTCTGAACTATGGCTACACCTTC. As protein: CASSPETGLNYGYTF.

The rearrangement uses TRBV24-1 and TRBJ1-2, with D hard to call. There are 14 residues in the CDR3. The germline CDR1 and CDR2 sequences are KGHDR and SFDVKD. The ends were cut back, 3 bases at V and 7 bases at J, with 14 bases in the middle. This CDR3 reads CATSDLTTEGGYTF. CDR3 in DNA: TGTGCCACCAGTGATCTAACAACAGAGGGTGGCTACACCTTC.

This clone showed up just once. The chain couples TRBV5-1 to TRBJ1-1; D remains unclear. Trimming cost V 0 bases and J 8 bases, with 14 bases left between them. The CDR3 runs to 14 residues. Germline loops: CDR1 SGHRS, CDR2 YFSETQ. The CDR3 spells CASSLGPEKREAFF. CDR3 DNA: TGCGCCAGCAGCTTGGGACCGGAGAAAAGGGAAGCTTTCTTT. The variable domain in full, with the rest retrieved from reference TRBV5-1 and TRBJ1-1, is KAGVTQTPRYLIKTRGQQVTLSCSPISGHRSVSWYQQTPGQGLQFLFEYFSETQRNKGNFPGRFSGRQFSNSRSEMNVSTLELGDSALYLCASSLGPEKREAFFGQGTRLTVV.

The J gene is TRBJ1-5, the V gene TRBV6-5; a possible D gene is TRBD1 (6 bases). Trimming cost V 4 bases and J 6 bases, with 10 bases left between them. The CDR3 spans 13 residues. Germline V lookup: CDR1 MNHEY, CDR2 SVGAGI. The CDR3 bases are TGTGCCAGCAGTTCACAGGGCACTCAGCCCCAGCATTTT. This encodes CASSSQGTQPQHF.

The chain uses TRBV4-2 and TRBJ2-7; D is ambiguous. The germline gives CDR1 LGHNA, CDR2 YNFKEQ. V lost 2 bases and J 4 bases, leaving 6 bases between the germline ends. The CDR3 sequence is 12 residues long. The CDR3 DNA is TGTGCCAGCAGCCAAACCGGTTACGAGCAGTACTTC. Translating it yields CASSQTGYEQYF.

The sample holds one count of this clone. The chain uses TRBV7-9 and TRBJ1-2; D unresolved. Germline V gene lookup returns CDR1 SEHNR and CDR2 FQNEAQ (reference sequence). V shed 1 base and J shed 0 bases, with 6 bases lying between them. The CDR3 contains 14 residues. The CDR3 region has the DNA TGTGCCAGCAGCTTAGATGGAGCTAACTATGGCTACACCTTC. It is translated as CASSLDGANYGYTF.

This chain links TRBV12-3 or TRBV12-4 with TRBJ1-1; D unclear. The V and J ends lost 6 bases and 8 bases respectively, with 16 bases between them. The CDR3 is made up of 13 amino acids. The CDR3 DNA follows: TGTGCCAGCAGCCGGGATCGGGATTCAGAAGCTTTCTTT. Its translation is CASSRDRDSEAFF.

J is TRBJ2-1 and V is TRBV11-2, with TRBD2 as a possible D gene (5 bases). Trimming removed 5 bases at V and 7 bases at J, with 12 bases between. This CDR3 has 13 residues. CDR1 and CDR2 (germline): SGHAT, FQNNGV. CDR3 sequence (DNA): TGTGCCAGCAGCCCAGCGGACTGGAATGAGCAGTTCTTC. Translating gives CASSPADWNEQFF.

This CDR3 is CASSQRDSLPGELFF. CDR3 DNA: TGCGCCAGCAGCCAAAGGGACAGCCTCCCCGGGGAGCTGTTTTTT. The chain uses TRBV4-3 and TRBJ2-2, with 7 bases aligning to TRBD1. The ends lost 2 bases at V and 6 bases at J; junction bases unmatched: 6. CDR1 LGHNA and CDR2 YSLEER come from the germline V gene. The CDR3 loop spans 15 amino acids.

This chain joins TRBV6-5 and TRBJ2-7, with 7 bases lining up with TRBD1. In germline, CDR1 is MNHEY, CDR2 SVGAGI. With V trimmed by 0 bases and J by 7 bases, 9 bases remained unmatched. This CDR3 region has 15 residues. The CDR3, as DNA: TGTGCCAGCAGTTACTCGAGGCAGGGGGATTGGGAGCAGTACTTC. The encoded protein is CASSYSRQGDWEQYF.

The chain couples TRBV18 to TRBJ2-1; the D gene is possibly TRBD2 (6 bases). This CDR3 contains 17 residues. The V end was cut by 4 bases, the J end by 0 bases, with 16 bases between. Germline V gives CDR1 KGHSH, CDR2 LQKENI. The CDR3 bases are TGTGCCAGCTCACTCGCCTTTGGGGGGAGCTCCTACAATGAGCAGTTCTTC. This translates into CASSLAFGGSSYNEQFF.

This chain uses TRBV5-4 with TRBJ1-2; 8 bases are shared with TRBD1. The CDR3 spans 13 residues. V lost 4 bases to trimming and J lost 6 bases; unmatched junction nucleotides: 5. Per germline, CDR1 SGHNT and CDR2 YYREEE (reference sequence). CDR3 in amino acids: CASSPDRENGYTF. DNA of the CDR3: TGTGCCAGCAGCCCGGACAGGGAAAATGGCTACACCTTC. Full variable domain (rest looked up from reference TRBV5-4 and TRBJ1-2): ETGVTQSPTHLIKTRGQQVTLRCSSQSGHNTVSWYQQALGQGPQFIFQYYREEENGRGNFPPRFSGLQFPNYSSELNVNALELDDSALYLCASSPDRENGYTFGSGTRLTVV.